Listed below are T cell receptor beta chains from one sample, sequenced in a study of CD4 T cells in relation to SARS-CoV-2 and coronaviruses. The assay was immunoSEQ multiplex PCR, and TCRdb's table has in-frame clones only and misses some. The table lists 32,000 or so clones, 76% of them singletons. Their target antigens are unknown. Sequences were obtained from CD4+ T cells from PBMCs, cultured in vitro. The receptors here all came from a human donor in good health. The CDR3 runs from the conserved cysteine through the conserved F or W. The order of the fields is J gene, V gene, D gene, clone size, CDR3 protein, CDR3 DNA. The D gene is left open where the match is weak. The listing skips clone size in some rows; elsewhere it reads once, few, many or a size class.

TRBJ2-3 TRBV7-2 TRBD2 NA CASSIEGRADTDTQYF TGTGCCAGCTCTATCGAGGGGAGGGCGGACACAGATACGCAGTATTTT
TRBJ2-2 TRBV14 TRBD1 NA CASSQPRGQKITGELFF TGTGCCAGCAGCCAACCCAGGGGGCAAAAGATCACCGGGGAGCTGTTTTTT
TRBJ1-2 TRBV6-5 NA NA CASGSGRNPSGGYTF TGTGCCAGCGGAAGCGGCAGGAACCCTTCCGGGGGCTACACCTTC
TRBJ1-6 TRBV18 NA NA CASSPGALDSPLHF TGTGCCAGCTCACCAGGGGCCTTGGATTCACCCCTCCACTTT
TRBJ2-1 TRBV11-2 NA NA CASSQGFYNEQFF TGTGCCAGCAGCCAGGGATTCTACAATGAGCAGTTCTTC
TRBJ1-2 TRBV19 TRBD1 NA CASSNSGQGFSFGYTF TGTGCCAGTAGTAATTCTGGACAGGGATTTTCCTTTGGCTACACCTTC
TRBJ1-2 TRBV28 NA few CASTATGHTWYGYTF TGTGCCAGCACCGCTACAGGCCACACGTGGTATGGCTACACCTTC
TRBJ2-1 TRBV19 NA NA CASSSVAGNEQFF TGTGCCAGTAGTTCAGTCGCGGGGAATGAGCAGTTCTTC
TRBJ1-6 TRBV3-1/TRBV3-2 NA NA CASSQSGVGGFNSPLHF TGTGCCAGCAGCCAATCTGGTGTCGGGGGTTTTAATTCACCCCTCCACTTT
TRBJ2-7 TRBV7-6 NA NA CASSPGDFTSYEQYF TGTGCCAGCAGCCCAGGGGACTTTACCTCCTACGAGCAGTACTTC
TRBJ1-3 TRBV6-6 NA NA CASSFLTGIRGDTIYF TGTGCCAGCAGTTTTTTAACAGGGATCCGAGGGGACACCATATATTTT
TRBJ2-3 TRBV9 TRBD2 NA CASSLRAGARTDTQYF TGTGCCAGCAGCTTACGGGCGGGAGCCCGCACAGATACGCAGTATTTT
TRBJ1-1 TRBV10-3 NA NA CAISESGNTEAFF TGTGCCATCAGTGAATCAGGGAACACTGAAGCTTTCTTT